The 11 T cell receptor beta chains presented below share a single source sample, sequenced in a study of blood T cell repertoires in COVID-19. Assay used: immunoSEQ multiplex PCR; TCRdb lists only in-frame clones, some missing. The sample lists 270,000 or so clones; 85% to 90% were seen once. The material sequenced was peripheral blood. These TCRs come from a woman aged 25 to 39 with COVID-19, enrolled during active disease.

This clone was observed a few times. The chain couples TRBV4-2 to TRBJ2-7, with TRBD2 identical over 8 bases. The CDR3 extends over 15 amino acids. From germline, CDR1 is LGHNA and CDR2 YNFKEQ. V trimming: 0 bases; J trimming: 2 bases; junction bases outside the gene matches: 3. The CDR3 protein is CASSQEAGGAYEQYF. In DNA form, the CDR3 reads TGTGCCAGCAGCCAAGAAGCCGGGGGGGCCTACGAGCAGTACTTC.

The chain couples TRBV27 to TRBJ1-1; 8 nucleotides line up with TRBD1. CDR1 and CDR2 from the germline V gene are MNHEY and SMNVEV (reference sequence). With 4 bases clipped from V and 6 bases from J, the junction kept 4 bases outside the gene matches. This CDR3 is built from 13 residues. CDR3 coding DNA: TGTGCCAGCAGTTACAGGGGGATGGCTGAAGCTTTCTTT. Its translation is CASSYRGMAEAFF.

The chain links TRBV6-5 to TRBJ1-1, with TRBD1 matching 7 bases. Germline lookup yields CDR1 MNHEY and CDR2 SVGAGI. The CDR3 is 14 residues long. Losses at the gene ends were 0 bases for V and 8 bases for J; bases not matched to a gene: 6. Here the CDR3 DNA reads TGTGCCAGCAGTTACTCGAAAAGGGGGCCCGAAGCTTTCTTT. Translated, it gives CASSYSKRGPEAFF.

The V gene is TRBV10-3, the J gene TRBJ2-5, with 11 bases aligning to TRBD2. Germline assignment: CDR1 ENHRY and CDR2 SYGVKD. The junction had 7 bases not matched to a gene; V was cut back by 5 bases and J by 2 bases. The CDR3 runs to 16 residues. CDR3 residues: CAISQGSGGAQETQYF. DNA for the CDR3: TGTGCCATCAGTCAGGGTAGCGGGGGGGCTCAAGAGACCCAGTACTTC.

The chain has TRBV4-1 and TRBJ2-2; 8 nucleotides line up with TRBD1. V lost 1 base and J lost 6; bases outside the gene matches: 4. The CDR3 contains 15 residues. The germline V gene has CDR1 MGHRA and CDR2 YSYEKL. As DNA, the CDR3 is TGCGCCAGCAGCCAAGTTGACAGGGGTCCCGGGGAGCTGTTTTTT. As protein: CASSQVDRGPGELFF.

In its sample, this clone was seen a few times. The chain links TRBV14 to TRBJ1-6; the match to TRBD1 covers 8 bases. The CDR3 contains 15 residues. Losses at the gene ends were 3 bases for V and 7 bases for J; bases not matched to a gene: 5. The germline V gene encodes CDR1 SGHDN and CDR2 FVKESK. In DNA form, the CDR3 reads TGTGCCAGCAGCCACAGACAGGGGAAAAATTCACCCCTCCACTTT. Protein sequence: CASSHRQGKNSPLHF.

V usage is TRBV7-8 and J usage is TRBJ1-1; D is perhaps TRBD1 (6 bases). This CDR3 contains 14 residues. V was pared by 8 bases and J by 4 bases, with 17 bases between. Germline-derived CDR1 and CDR2 are SGHVS and FQNEAQ. The CDR3 is CASRQWQGITEAFF. DNA of the CDR3: TGTGCCAGCCGCCAGTGGCAGGGGATCACTGAAGCTTTCTTT.

The J gene is TRBJ1-2, the V gene TRBV20-1, with no clear D. This CDR3 is 13 amino acids long. Per germline, CDR1 DFQATT and CDR2 SNEGSKA (reference sequence). The ends were cut back, 3 bases at V and 4 bases at J, with 12 bases in the middle. The CDR3 nucleotides read TGCAGTGCTAGTTTCCCTAACCCCTATGGCTACACCTTC. This codes for CSASFPNPYGYTF.

V and J are TRBV4-1 and TRBJ2-3; TRBD2 might be the D (5 bases). Trimming left V 4 bases short and J 3 bases short, with 14 bases between. The CDR3 sequence is 15 residues long. Germline V gene sequence: CDR1 MGHRA, CDR2 YSYEKL. Here the CDR3 reads CASSPERRVTDTQYF. The CDR3 DNA is TGCGCCAGCAGCCCAGAAAGGCGGGTAACAGATACGCAGTATTTT.

The chain has TRBV6-5 and TRBJ2-3; the match to TRBD2 covers 11 bases. CDR1 is MNHEY and CDR2 is SVGAGI in the germline V gene. V lost 11 bases and J lost 2; bases outside the gene matches: 6. CDR3 length: 14 amino acids. Here the CDR3 reads CAGGTSGTTDTQYF. The CDR3, as DNA: TGTGCCGGGGGGACTAGCGGAACCACAGATACGCAGTATTTT.

The genes are TRBV4-1 and TRBJ2-3, with 9 bases identical to TRBD2. This CDR3 has 18 amino acids. CDR1 and CDR2 (germline): MGHRA, YSYEKL. Unmatched junction bases numbered 10, after V lost 0 bases and J lost 3 bases. The CDR3 region has the DNA TGCGCCAGCAGCCAAGAAGGGGCCGGGACTAGCCTGACAGATACGCAGTATTTT. Protein sequence: CASSQEGAGTSLTDTQYF.